The 11 T cell receptor beta chains presented below share a single source sample, sequenced in a study of T cell responses to AZD1222 COVID-19 vaccine (dated by TCRdb to the early 2020s). The intended sense of this specimen's time point label: about 28 days (+/-7) after the second vaccine dose. Libraries were made using the immunoSEQ multiplex PCR assay. TCRdb took this table from immuneACCESS and kept in-frame rearrangements with V and J called. Such tables lack part of the clones; where checked against another copy, unresolved V genes explain under half of the gap, and the rest is unexplained. In all, the sample holds 150,000 or so clones, and 75% to 90% of those were seen once. Of the sample, roughly a tenth is held by the ten largest clones. The material sequenced was peripheral blood, taken 28 days after the second AZD1222 dose. These TCRs come from an adult who received the AZD1222 COVID-19 vaccine.

The chain has TRBV29-1 and TRBJ2-1; TRBD2 might be the D (6 bases). This CDR3 is built from 15 residues. Germline V gene data show CDR1 as SQVTM and CDR2 as ANQGSEA. The V and J ends lost 6 bases and 0 bases respectively, with 15 bases between them. The CDR3 loop is CSVLKEGSSYNEQFF. The DNA for the CDR3 is TGCAGCGTATTGAAGGAGGGCAGCTCCTACAATGAGCAGTTCTTC.

J is TRBJ2-7 and V is TRBV9; the match to TRBD1 covers 7 bases. Losses at the gene ends were 0 bases for V and 6 bases for J; bases not matched to a gene: 6. CDR1 is SGDLS and CDR2 is YYNGEE in the germline V gene. This CDR3 spans 14 amino acids. The chain's CDR3 is CASSVEGGWREQYF. The DNA of the CDR3 is TGTGCCAGCAGCGTAGAAGGGGGCTGGCGCGAGCAGTACTTC.

The chain employs TRBV9 and TRBJ2-7; 14 bases fit TRBD2. Germline assignment: CDR1 SGDLS and CDR2 YYNGEE. This CDR3 comprises 21 residues. The J segment lost 2 bases and the V segment lost 4 bases, leaving 20 bases of the junction unmatched. In nucleotides, the CDR3 is TGTGCCAGCAGCCCTGTCCCGGGACTAGCGGGAGCGCAATTTTCGGCCTACGAGCAGTACTTC. Encoded protein: CASSPVPGLAGAQFSAYEQYF.

The chain uses TRBV23-1 and TRBJ2-7; maybe TRBD1 (6 bases). TRBV23-1 is an ORF for which the function is uncertain. This CDR3 has 10 amino acids. CDR3 bases: TGCGATAAGGGGGTAAACGAGCAGTACTTC. This gives the protein CDKGVNEQYF.

The rearrangement joins TRBV4-3 to TRBJ2-1, with TRBD1 identical over 8 bases. V was pared by 0 bases and J by 2 bases, with 6 bases of the junction left unmatched. The CDR3 is 17 amino acids. CDR1 LGHNA and CDR2 YSLEER come from the germline V gene. As DNA, the CDR3 is TGCGCCAGCAGCCAAGATAGTATACAGGGGGCCTACAATGAGCAGTTCTTC. Translating it yields CASSQDSIQGAYNEQFF.

This chain connects TRBV5-1 to TRBJ2-7, with TRBD2 identical over 10 bases. Germline V lookup: CDR1 SGHRS, CDR2 YFSETQ. V was pared by 0 bases and J by 2 bases, with 5 bases of the junction left unmatched. CDR3 size: 16 residues. CDR3: CASSLVPTSGTYEQYF. CDR3 sequence (DNA): TGCGCCAGCAGCTTGGTCCCTACTAGCGGGACCTACGAGCAGTACTTC.

J is TRBJ1-1 and V is TRBV6-2 or TRBV6-3, with 9 positions matching TRBD1. J gave up 1 base and V 5 bases, and 8 bases lay outside the gene matches. Per the germline V gene, CDR1 is MNHEY and CDR2 is SVGEGT. This CDR3 spans 16 amino acids. DNA for the CDR3: TGTGCCAGCAGTCGACACTCGGGACAGGGGAACACTGAAGCTTTCTTT. The encoded protein is CASSRHSGQGNTEAFF.

The chain carries TRBV7-2 and TRBJ1-2; D gene unclear. The CDR3 runs 14 residues. V gave up 2 bases and J gave up 0 bases, with 7 bases separating them. Germline V gene sequence: CDR1 SGHTA, CDR2 FQGNSA. CDR3 loop: CASSLRSANYGYTF. The DNA for the CDR3 is TGTGCCAGCAGCTTACGCTCGGCTAACTATGGCTACACCTTC.

This chain connects TRBV18 to TRBJ2-3; the match to TRBD2 covers 10 bases. V lost 2 bases, J lost 4 bases, and 6 bases stayed unmatched. The CDR3 covers 16 residues. The V gene's germline CDR1 is KGHSH and CDR2 LQKENI. The CDR3 DNA sequence: TGTGCCAGCTCACCATTGGCTAGCGGGGGTCCAGATACGCAGTATTTT. Protein product: CASSPLASGGPDTQYF.

The chain couples TRBV7-2 to TRBJ1-2; D call uncertain. Germline-derived CDR1 and CDR2 are SGHTA and FQGNSA. This CDR3 region has 13 residues. Deletions cut 6 bases from V and 2 bases from J, with 10 bases between. CDR3 loop: CASSFDGNYGYTF. Here the CDR3 DNA reads TGTGCCAGCAGTTTTGACGGGAACTATGGCTACACCTTC.

The chain couples TRBV18 to TRBJ2-7; no firm D call. Germline CDR1 KGHSH, CDR2 LQKENI. The V end was cut by 3 bases, the J end by 7 bases, with 16 bases between. This CDR3 region has 14 residues. In nucleotides, the CDR3 is TGTGCCAGCTCACCCCGAGGCCTAGACCCTGAGCAGTACTTC. Translation: CASSPRGLDPEQYF.